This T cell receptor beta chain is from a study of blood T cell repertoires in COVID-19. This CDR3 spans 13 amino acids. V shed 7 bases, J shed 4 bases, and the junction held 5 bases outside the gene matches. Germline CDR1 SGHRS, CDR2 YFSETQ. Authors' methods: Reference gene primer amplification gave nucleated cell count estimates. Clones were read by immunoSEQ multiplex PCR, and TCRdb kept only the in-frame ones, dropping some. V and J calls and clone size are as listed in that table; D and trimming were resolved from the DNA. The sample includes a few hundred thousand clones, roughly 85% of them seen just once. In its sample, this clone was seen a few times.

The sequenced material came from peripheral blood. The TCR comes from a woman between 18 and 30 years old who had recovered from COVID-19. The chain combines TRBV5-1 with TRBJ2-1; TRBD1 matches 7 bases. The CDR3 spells CASGKTGYNEQFF. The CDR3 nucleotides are TGCGCCAGCGGAAAGACAGGGTACAATGAGCAGTTCTTC.